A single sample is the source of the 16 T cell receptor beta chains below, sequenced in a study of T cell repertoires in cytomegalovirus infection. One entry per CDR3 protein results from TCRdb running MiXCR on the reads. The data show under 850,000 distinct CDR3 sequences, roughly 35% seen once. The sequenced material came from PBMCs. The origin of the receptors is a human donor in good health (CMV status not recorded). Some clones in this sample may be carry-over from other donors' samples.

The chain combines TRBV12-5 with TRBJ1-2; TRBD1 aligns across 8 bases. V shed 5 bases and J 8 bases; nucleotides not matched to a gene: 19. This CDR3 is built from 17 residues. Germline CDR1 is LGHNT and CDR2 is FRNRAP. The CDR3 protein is CASGPAKDRADRLGYTF. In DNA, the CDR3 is TGTGCTAGTGGTCCAGCTAAGGACAGGGCCGATCGGTTGGGCTACACCTTC.

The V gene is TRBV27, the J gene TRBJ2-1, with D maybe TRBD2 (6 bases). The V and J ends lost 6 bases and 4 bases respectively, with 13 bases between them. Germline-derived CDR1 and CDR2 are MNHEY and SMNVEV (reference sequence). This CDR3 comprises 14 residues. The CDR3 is CASSPERAYNEQFF. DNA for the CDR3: TGTGCCAGCAGCCCTGAGCGGGCATACAATGAGCAGTTCTTC.

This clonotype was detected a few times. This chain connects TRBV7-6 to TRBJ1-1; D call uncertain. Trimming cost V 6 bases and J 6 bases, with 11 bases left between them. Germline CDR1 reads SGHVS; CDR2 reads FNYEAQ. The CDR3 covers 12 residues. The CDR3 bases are TGTGCCAGCAGACACCAATTAGCTGAAGCTTTCTTT. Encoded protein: CASRHQLAEAFF. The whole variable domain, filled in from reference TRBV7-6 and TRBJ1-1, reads GAGVSQSPRYKVTKRGQDVALRCDPISGHVSLYWYRQALGQGPEFLTYFNYEAQQDKSGLPNDRFSAERPEGSISTLTIQRTEQRDSAMYRCASRHQLAEAFFGQGTRLTVV.

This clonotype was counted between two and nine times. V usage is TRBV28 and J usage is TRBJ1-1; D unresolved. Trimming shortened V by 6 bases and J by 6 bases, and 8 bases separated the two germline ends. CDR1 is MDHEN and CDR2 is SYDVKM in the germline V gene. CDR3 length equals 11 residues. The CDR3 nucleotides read TGTGCCAGCAGCGGGTACGCTGAAGCTTTCTTT. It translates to CASSGYAEAFF.

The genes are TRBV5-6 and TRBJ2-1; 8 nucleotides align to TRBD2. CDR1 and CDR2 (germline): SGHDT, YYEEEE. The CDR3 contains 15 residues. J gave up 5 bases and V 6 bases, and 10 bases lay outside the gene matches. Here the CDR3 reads CASTETGGPHNEQFF. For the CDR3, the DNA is TGTGCCAGCACGGAGACGGGGGGGCCCCACAATGAGCAGTTCTTC.

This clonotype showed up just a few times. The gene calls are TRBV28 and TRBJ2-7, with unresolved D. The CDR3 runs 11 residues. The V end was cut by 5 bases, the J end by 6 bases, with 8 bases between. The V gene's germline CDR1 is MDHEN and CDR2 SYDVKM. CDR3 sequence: CASSRIREQYF. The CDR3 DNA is TGTGCCAGCAGTAGAATTCGCGAGCAGTACTTC.

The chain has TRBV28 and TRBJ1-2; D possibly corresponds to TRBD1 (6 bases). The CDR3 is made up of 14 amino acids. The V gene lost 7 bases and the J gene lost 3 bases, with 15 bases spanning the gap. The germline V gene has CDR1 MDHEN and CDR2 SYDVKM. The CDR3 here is CASTLGGAHYGYTF. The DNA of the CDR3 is TGTGCCAGCACCCTCGGGGGGGCTCACTATGGCTACACCTTC.

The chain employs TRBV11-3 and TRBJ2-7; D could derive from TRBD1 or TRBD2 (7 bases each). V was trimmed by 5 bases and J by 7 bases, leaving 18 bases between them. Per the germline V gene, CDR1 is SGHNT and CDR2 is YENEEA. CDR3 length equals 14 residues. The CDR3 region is CASSQRGDSGEQYF. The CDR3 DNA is TGTGCCAGCAGCCAACGGGGGGACAGCGGTGAGCAGTACTTC. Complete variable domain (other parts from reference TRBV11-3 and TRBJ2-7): EAGVVQSPRYKIIEKKQPVAFWCNPISGHNTLYWYLQNLGQGPELLIRYENEEAVDDSQLPKDRFSAERLKGVDSTLKIQPAELGDSAVYLCASSQRGDSGEQYFGPGTRLTVT.

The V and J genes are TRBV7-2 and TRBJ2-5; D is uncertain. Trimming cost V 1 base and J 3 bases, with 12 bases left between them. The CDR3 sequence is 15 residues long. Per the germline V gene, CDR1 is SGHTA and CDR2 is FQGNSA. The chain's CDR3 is CASSLVARQEETQYF. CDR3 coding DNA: TGTGCCAGCAGCTTAGTTGCTCGACAAGAAGAGACCCAGTACTTC.

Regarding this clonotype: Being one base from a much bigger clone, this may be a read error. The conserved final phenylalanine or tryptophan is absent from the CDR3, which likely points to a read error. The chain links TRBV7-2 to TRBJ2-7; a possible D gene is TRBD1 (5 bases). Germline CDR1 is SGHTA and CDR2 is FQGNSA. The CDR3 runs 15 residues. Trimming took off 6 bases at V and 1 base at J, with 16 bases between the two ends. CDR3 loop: CASSLGRPSSYEQYL. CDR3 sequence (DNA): TGTGCCAGCAGTTTGGGGCGACCCTCTTCCTACGAGCAGTACTTA.

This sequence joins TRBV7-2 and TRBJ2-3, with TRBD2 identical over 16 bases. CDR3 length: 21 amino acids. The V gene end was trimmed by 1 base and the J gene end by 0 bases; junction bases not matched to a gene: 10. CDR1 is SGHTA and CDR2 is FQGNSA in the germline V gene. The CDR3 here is CASSLGGTSGRAVLSTDTQYF. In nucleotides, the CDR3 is TGTGCCAGCAGCTTAGGGGGGACTAGCGGGAGGGCCGTGTTGAGCACAGATACGCAGTATTTT. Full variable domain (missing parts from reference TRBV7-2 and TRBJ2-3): GAGVSQSPSNKVTEKGKDVELRCDPISGHTALYWYRQSLGQGLEFLIYFQGNSAPDKSGLPSDRFSAERTGGSVSTLTIQRTQQEDSAVYLCASSLGGTSGRAVLSTDTQYFGPGTRLTVL.

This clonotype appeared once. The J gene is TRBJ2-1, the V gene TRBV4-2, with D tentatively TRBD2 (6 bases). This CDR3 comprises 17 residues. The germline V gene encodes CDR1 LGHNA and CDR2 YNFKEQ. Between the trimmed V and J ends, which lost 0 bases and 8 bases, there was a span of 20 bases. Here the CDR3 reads CASSQDSASLGLHEQFF. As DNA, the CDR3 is TGTGCCAGCAGCCAAGATTCGGCTAGCTTGGGACTGCATGAGCAGTTCTTC.

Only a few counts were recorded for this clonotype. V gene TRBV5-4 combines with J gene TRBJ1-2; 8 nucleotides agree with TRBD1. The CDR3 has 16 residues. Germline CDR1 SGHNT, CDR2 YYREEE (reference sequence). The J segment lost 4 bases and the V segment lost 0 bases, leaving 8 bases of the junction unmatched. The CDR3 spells CASSLGTGSISYGYTF. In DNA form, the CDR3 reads TGTGCCAGCAGCTTGGGGACAGGGAGTATAAGCTATGGCTACACCTTC.

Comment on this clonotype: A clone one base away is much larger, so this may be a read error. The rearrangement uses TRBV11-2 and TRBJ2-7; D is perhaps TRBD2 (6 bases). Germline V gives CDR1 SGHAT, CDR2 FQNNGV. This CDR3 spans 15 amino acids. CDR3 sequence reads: CSSSLDRDSGLEQYF. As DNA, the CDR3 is TGTTCCAGCAGCTTAGACCGGGACTCCGGCCTCGAGCAGTACTTC. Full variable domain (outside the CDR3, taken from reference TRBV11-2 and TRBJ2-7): EAGVAQSPRYKIIEKRQSVAFWCNPISGHATLYWYQQILGQGPKLLIQFQNNGVVDDSQLPKDRFSAERLKGVDSTLKIQPAKLEDSAVYLCSSSLDRDSGLEQYFGPGTRLTVT.

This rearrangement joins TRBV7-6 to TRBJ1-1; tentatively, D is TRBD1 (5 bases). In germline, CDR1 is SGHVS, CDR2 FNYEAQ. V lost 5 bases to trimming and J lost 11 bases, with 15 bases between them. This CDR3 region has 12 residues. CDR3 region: CASSGSGGVAFF. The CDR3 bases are TGTGCCAGCAGCGGGTCCGGGGGTGTGGCTTTCTTT.

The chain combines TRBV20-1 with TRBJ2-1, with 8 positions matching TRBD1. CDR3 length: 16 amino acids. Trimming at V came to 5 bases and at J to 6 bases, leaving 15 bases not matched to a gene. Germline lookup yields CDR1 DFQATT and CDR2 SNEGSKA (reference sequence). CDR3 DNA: TGCAGTGCTTTATCCCAGGACAGGGTTTTTTTCAATGAGCAGTTCTTC. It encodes CSALSQDRVFFNEQFF.